The 32 T cell receptor beta chains below were found in one sample sequenced in a study of T cell responses to AZD1222 COVID-19 vaccine. The repertoire was sequenced with immunoSEQ multiplex PCR; TCRdb's copy has only in-frame clones and lacks some. The sample lists 25,000 to 35,000 clones, approximately 91% seen once, with roughly 1.3% in the top ten. The source was peripheral blood, collected on day 0 of AZD1222 vaccination. The receptors were gathered from an adult in good health.

The CDR3 nucleotides are TGCGCCAGCAGTGAGAGGGGACAGGATAATTCACCCCTCCACTTT. It translates to CASSERGQDNSPLHF. The chain is built from TRBV10-2 and TRBJ1-6, with TRBD1 matching 8 bases. The CDR3 contains 15 residues. Germline V gene lookup returns CDR1 WSHSY and CDR2 SAAADI. The J segment lost 5 bases and the V segment lost 2 bases, leaving 2 bases of the junction unmatched.

The chain has TRBV10-3 and TRBJ2-1, with D unresolved. Germline values: CDR1 ENHRY, CDR2 SYGVKD. The CDR3 runs to 12 residues. The V and J ends lost 4 bases and 9 bases respectively, with 10 bases between them. For the CDR3, the DNA is TGTGCCATCAGTGGGGCAGTGGGTGAGCAGTTCTTC. Protein: CAISGAVGEQFF.

The chain couples TRBV7-2 to TRBJ1-1; weak D call: TRBD1 (5 bases). This CDR3 spans 15 amino acids. The germline CDR1 and CDR2 sequences are SGHTA and FQGNSA. V was trimmed by 0 bases and J by 1 base, leaving 9 bases between them. CDR3 DNA sequence: TGTGCCAGCAGCTTAGCCCGGGGGAGGAACACTGAAGCTTTCTTT. Its protein product is CASSLARGRNTEAFF.

This chain uses TRBV14 with TRBJ1-2, with TRBD1 as a possible D gene (5 bases). The V end lost 4 bases, the J end lost 4 bases, and 19 bases lay between the germline ends. This CDR3 has 16 residues. Germline V CDR1 and CDR2: SGHDN, FVKESK. The CDR3 region has the DNA TGTGCCAGCAGCCCTACCCGGAGGGGCTCAGGCTATGGCTACACCTTC. Amino acids: CASSPTRRGSGYGYTF. Filled out from reference TRBV14 and TRBJ1-2, the complete variable domain reads EAGVTQFPSHSVIEKGQTVTLRCDPISGHDNLYWYRRVMGKEIKFLLHFVKESKQDESGMPNNRFLAERTGGTYSTLKVQPAELEDSGVYFCASSPTRRGSGYGYTFGSGTRLTVV.

V is TRBV9 and J is TRBJ2-7; D gene ambiguous. The CDR3 has 15 residues. Trimming pared 0 bases from V and 1 base from J, leaving 11 bases between. The germline CDR1 and CDR2 sequences are SGDLS and YYNGEE. The CDR3 is CASSVGPPESYEQYF. CDR3 nucleotides: TGTGCCAGCAGCGTAGGACCTCCCGAATCCTACGAGCAGTACTTC.

This clone was observed a handful of times. The chain couples TRBV4-1 to TRBJ2-7, with 12 bases lining up with TRBD2. The V segment lost 4 bases and the J segment 3 bases; nucleotides outside the gene matches: 4. The CDR3 totals 15 residues. Germline CDR1 is MGHRA and CDR2 is YSYEKL. For the CDR3, the DNA is TGCGCCAGCAGCCCTAGGGGACTAGCGGGCTACGAGCAGTACTTC. Translation: CASSPRGLAGYEQYF.

The rearrangement links TRBV19 to TRBJ2-1; 13 bases are a match to TRBD2. J was trimmed by 0 bases and V by 11 bases; bases with no gene match: 7. Per the germline V gene, CDR1 is LNHDA and CDR2 is SQIVND (reference sequence). CDR3 length: 16 amino acids. In DNA, the CDR3 is TGTGCCTCGGGACTAGCGGGATTGAGCTCCTACAATGAGCAGTTCTTC. Translation: CASGLAGLSSYNEQFF.

The chain recombines TRBV6-5 with TRBJ1-1; D is ambiguous. From germline, CDR1 is MNHEY and CDR2 SVGAGI. The V gene lost 8 bases and the J gene lost 4 bases, with 14 bases spanning the gap. This CDR3 is 13 amino acids long. The DNA of the CDR3 is TGTGCCAGCCACGCCGGGGTGGGCACTGAAGCTTTCTTT. This sequence encodes CASHAGVGTEAFF.

V usage is TRBV10-1 and J usage is TRBJ1-1; D gene ambiguous. V lost 1 base, J lost 3 bases, and 9 bases lay in between. This CDR3 contains 14 residues. Looked up from germline, CDR1 is WNHNN and CDR2 is SYGVQD (reference sequence). The CDR3 protein is CASSELRGDTEAFF. The CDR3 DNA follows: TGCGCCAGCAGTGAGTTGAGAGGAGACACTGAAGCTTTCTTT.

The rearrangement links TRBV6-5 to TRBJ2-7, with a tentative D call TRBD1 (6 bases). The CDR3 runs to 14 residues. The V and J ends lost 2 bases and 1 base respectively, with 9 bases between them. Looked up from germline, CDR1 is MNHEY and CDR2 is SVGAGI. The CDR3, as DNA: TGTGCCAGCAGTTACGGGCAGGGGTCCTACGAGCAGTACTTC. Its translation: CASSYGQGSYEQYF.

V is TRBV28 and J is TRBJ2-7, with 9 bases aligning to TRBD1. Germline V gives CDR1 MDHEN, CDR2 SYDVKM. The CDR3 contains 18 residues. Unmatched junction bases numbered 13, after V lost 3 bases and J lost 1 base. CDR3: CASSLGGTGPSLSYEQYF. The CDR3, as DNA: TGTGCCAGCAGTTTGGGCGGGACAGGGCCTTCGTTGTCCTACGAGCAGTACTTC.

V gene TRBV9 combines with J gene TRBJ2-5, with 8 positions matching TRBD1. The germline CDR1 and CDR2 sequences are SGDLS and YYNGEE. The CDR3 sequence is 17 residues long. V shed 0 bases and J 4 bases; nucleotides not matched to a gene: 11. In DNA, the CDR3 is TGTGCCAGCAGCGTAGGGGTCTTTGGACAGGGTGGAGAGACCCAGTACTTC. Protein sequence: CASSVGVFGQGGETQYF. Full variable domain (remainder filled in from reference TRBV9 and TRBJ2-5): DSGVTQTPKHLITATGQRVTLRCSPRSGDLSVYWYQQSLDQGLQFLIQYYNGEERAKGNILERFSAQQFPDLHSELNLSSLELGDSALYFCASSVGVFGQGGETQYFGPGTRLLVL.

The V and J genes are TRBV28 and TRBJ1-2; D is uncertain. The CDR3 covers 19 residues. V lost 3 bases, J lost 4 bases, and 27 bases lay in between. Looked up from germline, CDR1 is MDHEN and CDR2 is SYDVKM. DNA for the CDR3: TGTGCCAGCAGTTTTCCCCTTCTCGAGACACGTATATCGCGCTATGGCTACACCTTC. It codes for CASSFPLLETRISRYGYTF.

The chain has TRBV10-3 and TRBJ1-1; weak D call: TRBD1 (5 bases). Trimming took 7 bases from V and 5 from J, leaving 17 bases between them. This CDR3 region has 14 residues. In germline, CDR1 is ENHRY, CDR2 SYGVKD. In DNA form, the CDR3 reads TGTGCCATCAAACCACAGGTGGGGAGTACTGAAGCTTTCTTT. Amino acid sequence: CAIKPQVGSTEAFF.

V usage is TRBV4-1 and J usage is TRBJ2-7; 9 nucleotides line up with TRBD1. Germline V gene sequence: CDR1 MGHRA, CDR2 YSYEKL. V trimming: 3 bases; J trimming: 3 bases; junction bases outside the gene matches: 0. This CDR3 has 13 residues. This CDR3 is CASSQDRGYEQYF. DNA of the CDR3: TGCGCCAGCAGCCAGGACAGGGGCTACGAGCAGTACTTC.

This chain joins TRBV5-6 and TRBJ2-1; D unresolved. CDR1 and CDR2 from the germline V gene are SGHDT and YYEEEE. V was clipped by 3 bases and J by 7 bases, with 8 bases between them. This CDR3 has 12 amino acids. The CDR3 region has the DNA TGTGCCAGCAGCTCCCCGGGTAATGAGCAGTTCTTC. Translation: CASSSPGNEQFF. Full variable domain (rest looked up from reference TRBV5-6 and TRBJ2-1): DAGVTQSPTHLIKTRGQQVTLRCSPKSGHDTVSWYQQALGQGPQFIFQYYEEEERQRGNFPDRFSGHQFPNYSSELNVNALLLGDSALYLCASSSPGNEQFFGPGTRLTVL.

The rearrangement uses TRBV7-9 and TRBJ2-2, with D unresolved. Trimming shortened V by 3 bases and J by 5 bases, and 10 bases separated the two germline ends. The CDR3 sequence is 14 residues long. Germline V gene lookup returns CDR1 SEHNR and CDR2 FQNEAQ (reference sequence). The CDR3 reads CASSFQLTTGELFF. For the CDR3, the DNA is TGTGCCAGCAGCTTTCAACTTACTACCGGGGAGCTGTTTTTT.

The chain combines TRBV5-7 with TRBJ2-7; 11 bases line up with TRBD2. TRBV5-7 is recorded as an ORF, its role being uncertain. The junction had 5 bases not matched to a gene; V was cut back by 2 bases and J by 4 bases. CDR3 length equals 15 residues. The CDR3 region is CASSFSGRASYEQYF. The CDR3 region has the DNA TGTGCCAGCAGCTTTAGCGGGAGGGCCAGTTACGAGCAGTACTTC.

The gene calls are TRBV4-1 and TRBJ1-1; 8 positions match TRBD1. Germline V gene lookup returns CDR1 MGHRA and CDR2 YSYEKL. Trimming took 2 bases from V and 5 from J; bases not matched to a gene: 7. The CDR3 contains 15 residues. DNA of the CDR3: TGCGCCAGCAGCCAAATACAGGGGGGAGGGACTGAAGCTTTCTTT. Encoded protein: CASSQIQGGGTEAFF.

V usage is TRBV28 and J usage is TRBJ2-3, with a tentative D call TRBD2 (6 bases). Trimming removed 3 bases from V and 2 bases from J, with 9 bases in between. The CDR3 length is 14 residues. In germline, CDR1 is MDHEN, CDR2 SYDVKM. CDR3 loop: CASSFGGYTDTQYF. CDR3 nucleotides: TGTGCCAGCAGTTTCGGGGGATACACAGATACGCAGTATTTT.

The rearrangement joins TRBV6-5 to TRBJ1-6, with a tentative D call TRBD1 (5 bases). The CDR3 is 13 amino acids. Trimming left V 0 bases short and J 10 bases short, with 7 bases between. The germline CDR1 and CDR2 sequences are MNHEY and SVGAGI. CDR3 sequence (DNA): TGTGCCAGCAGTTACTCGGGGGAATCACCCCTCCACTTT. It specifies CASSYSGESPLHF.

The J gene is TRBJ2-7, the V gene TRBV5-5, with D uncertain. This CDR3 is built from 15 residues. Trimming took 0 bases from V and 0 from J, leaving 10 bases between them. Germline loops: CDR1 SGHKS, CDR2 YYEKEE (reference sequence). CDR3 amino acids: CASSLAGQDSYEQYF. The CDR3 bases are TGTGCCAGCAGCTTGGCCGGGCAGGACTCCTACGAGCAGTACTTC. Based on the CDR3 plus reference TRBV5-5 and TRBJ2-7, the full variable domain is DAGVTQSPTHLIKTRGQQVTLRCSPISGHKSVSWYQQVLGQGPQFIFQYYEKEERGRGNFPDRFSARQFPNYSSELNVNALLLGDSALYLCASSLAGQDSYEQYFGPGTRLTVT.

The V call is TRBV7-5, the J call TRBJ2-7; no DNA check was done on the table's D call, TRBD2. TRBV7-5 has pseudogene status. The CDR3 runs 20 residues. This chain's CDR3 is CARSPPIPGRVPRSCHEQYF. In DNA form, the CDR3 reads TGTGCCAGAAGCCCCCCCATCCCCGGGAGGGTCCCTCGGTCCTGCCACGAGCAGTACTTC.

The chain joins TRBV11-3 to TRBJ2-2; no firm D call. With 5 bases removed from V and 7 bases from J, the gap between germline ends came to 11 bases. Germline V lookup: CDR1 SGHNT, CDR2 YENEEA. The CDR3 is 13 residues long. The CDR3 sequence: CASSRVGGGELFF. The CDR3 DNA reads TGTGCCAGCAGCCGCGTCGGTGGCGGGGAGCTGTTTTTT.

The chain carries TRBV28 and TRBJ1-2; D is possibly TRBD1 (5 bases). The germline V gene has CDR1 MDHEN and CDR2 SYDVKM. This CDR3 region has 13 residues. The V gene lost 10 bases and the J gene lost 4 bases, with 16 bases spanning the gap. DNA of the CDR3: TGTGCCACTTCATGGGACCGACCCTATGGCTACACCTTC. Translation gives CATSWDRPYGYTF.

The chain has TRBV30 and TRBJ2-7; weak D call: TRBD2 (5 bases). The CDR3 spans 13 residues. The germline V gene encodes CDR1 GTSNPN and CDR2 SVGIG (reference sequence). The V end lost 3 bases, the J end lost 3 bases, and 12 bases lay between the germline ends. The CDR3 is CAWRGRRNYEQYF. The CDR3 coding sequence is TGTGCCTGGAGGGGGAGACGAAACTACGAGCAGTACTTC.

V and J are TRBV10-3 and TRBJ1-5, with TRBD1 matching over 12 bases. The CDR3 is made up of 16 amino acids. CDR1 is ENHRY and CDR2 is SYGVKD in the germline V gene. Trimming took 5 bases from V and 7 from J; bases not matched to a gene: 9. CDR3 coding DNA: TGTGCCATCAGTTCGGGGGACAGGGGGCGAGGACAGCCCCAGCATTTT. Its translation is CAISSGDRGRGQPQHF.

The chain is built from TRBV4-3 and TRBJ1-3; D perhaps matches TRBD1 (5 bases). The CDR3 loop spans 14 amino acids. Deletions cut 6 bases from V and 4 bases from J, with 13 bases between. CDR1 and CDR2 (germline): LGHNA, YSLEER. This CDR3 is CASSRGAVGNTIYF. For the CDR3, the DNA is TGCGCCAGCAGTCGTGGGGCCGTGGGAAACACCATATATTTT.

A word on this clone: The sample contains more than one DNA sequence encoding this CDR3. This rearrangement joins TRBV18 to TRBJ2-7; 10 positions agree with TRBD1. The CDR3 contains 14 residues. Germline lookup yields CDR1 KGHSH and CDR2 LQKENI. J was trimmed by 4 bases and V by 3 bases; bases with no gene match: 3. The CDR3 region is CASSPGTGVYEQYF. CDR3 sequence (DNA): TGTGCCAGCTCACCTGGGACAGGGGTTTACGAGCAGTACTTC.

This rearrangement joins TRBV7-9 to TRBJ1-5; D is possibly TRBD1 (5 bases). V was trimmed by 5 bases and J by 6 bases, leaving 11 bases between them. The V gene's germline CDR1 is SEHNR and CDR2 FQNEAQ (reference sequence). The CDR3 runs 13 residues. The CDR3 spells CASSPLQGQPQHF. In DNA form, the CDR3 reads TGTGCCAGCAGCCCCCTTCAGGGTCAGCCCCAGCATTTT.

This clone occurred once. CDR3 residues: CASSQRGRPYFRSSYEQYF. The CDR3 DNA reads TGTGCCAGCAGCCAAAGGGGAAGGCCCTACTTCAGGAGCTCCTACGAGCAGTACTTC. V and J are TRBV3-1 (or the pseudogene TRBV3-2) and TRBJ2-7; tentative D call: TRBD1 (5 bases). There are 19 residues in the CDR3. V dropped 2 bases and J dropped 0 bases, with 23 bases sitting between them. Germline V gene sequence: CDR1 LGHDT, CDR2 YNNKEL (reference sequence).

The chain combines TRBV5-4 with TRBJ1-5; D not certain. The V gene lost 4 bases and the J gene lost 5 bases, with 13 bases spanning the gap. The CDR3 loop spans 14 amino acids. Germline-derived CDR1 and CDR2 are SGHNT and YYREEE (reference sequence). The CDR3 sequence is CASSPGPGDQPQHF. As DNA, the CDR3 is TGTGCCAGCAGCCCCGGGCCCGGGGATCAGCCCCAGCATTTT.